A selection of T cell receptor beta chains follows, all from one sample in a study of blood T cell repertoires in COVID-19. Profiling relied on immunoSEQ multiplex PCR, and the TCRdb table lists in-frame clones only, not all of them. The top ten hold 2.5% of the sample, which has roughly 120,000 clones, around 85% seen once. Sequenced sample: peripheral blood. The receptors originated from a man aged 45 to 65 with acute or convalescent COVID-19. The CDR3 runs from the conserved cysteine through the conserved F or W. The D gene is left open where the match is weak. The size field is filled for only some rows; it gives once, few, many or a size class.

clone size: once
J gene: TRBJ2-3
V gene: TRBV19
D gene: .
CDR3 DNA: TGTGCCAGTAGTATTAGTCTAGTAAAAGATACGCAGTATTTT
CDR3 protein: CASSISLVKDTQYF

clone size: few
J gene: TRBJ2-7
V gene: TRBV3-1/TRBV3-2
D gene: TRBD1
CDR3 DNA: TGTGCCAGCAGTCAGACGGACAGGGCCTACGAGCAGTACTTC
CDR3 protein: CASSQTDRAYEQYF

clone size: .
J gene: TRBJ2-7
V gene: TRBV20-1
D gene: .
CDR3 DNA: TGCAGTGCTAGAGTGTCTAGTCTAAAGTACTTC
CDR3 protein: CSARVSSLKYF

clone size: .
J gene: TRBJ2-1
V gene: TRBV9
D gene: .
CDR3 DNA: TGTGCCAGCAGCGTGGACTTCCTCCGGGGGTACAATGAGCAGTTCTTC
CDR3 protein: CASSVDFLRGYNEQFF

clone size: .
J gene: TRBJ1-2
V gene: TRBV10-3
D gene: TRBD1
CDR3 DNA: TGTGCCATCAGCGCCGGGACAGTTTATGGCTACACCTTC
CDR3 protein: CAISAGTVYGYTF

clone size: .
J gene: TRBJ2-7
V gene: TRBV11-2
D gene: TRBD1
CDR3 DNA: TGTGCCAGCAGCAAGGGACAGTACGAGCAGTACTTC
CDR3 protein: CASSKGQYEQYF

clone size: .
J gene: TRBJ1-2
V gene: TRBV19
D gene: TRBD1
CDR3 DNA: TGTGCCAGTAGTACCGCCGGGACAGGGATGAACTATGGCTACACCTTC
CDR3 protein: CASSTAGTGMNYGYTF

clone size: few
J gene: TRBJ2-5
V gene: TRBV19
D gene: TRBD1
CDR3 DNA: TGTGCCAGTAGTGGACAGGGGGCAGAGACCCAGTACTTC
CDR3 protein: CASSGQGAETQYF

clone size: .
J gene: TRBJ2-4
V gene: TRBV2
D gene: TRBD1
CDR3 DNA: TGTGCCAGCAACGTGGGGAGACAGGGGCCGAAGGACATTCAGTACTTC
CDR3 protein: CASNVGRQGPKDIQYF

clone size: few
J gene: TRBJ1-2
V gene: TRBV2
D gene: .
CDR3 DNA: TGTGCCAGCAGTGACTGGGGCCTTGGCTACACCTTC
CDR3 protein: CASSDWGLGYTF

clone size: .
J gene: TRBJ1-6
V gene: TRBV3-1/TRBV3-2
D gene: .
CDR3 DNA: TGTGCCAGCAGCCAAGGGGACATTTACTTGACGGTTTCACCCCTCCACTTT
CDR3 protein: CASSQGDIYLTVSPLHF

clone size: .
J gene: TRBJ1-3
V gene: TRBV7-8
D gene: .
CDR3 DNA: TGTGCCAGCAGCTTAGATCCTGCCCCCCCGAGCACTGGAAACACCATATATTTT
CDR3 protein: CASSLDPAPPSTGNTIYF

clone size: .
J gene: TRBJ2-7
V gene: TRBV7-3
D gene: TRBD1
CDR3 DNA: TGTGCCAGCAGTCCGGGACAGGGGACCTACGAGCAGTACTTC
CDR3 protein: CASSPGQGTYEQYF

clone size: .
J gene: TRBJ2-7
V gene: TRBV5-1
D gene: TRBD1
CDR3 DNA: TGCGCCAGCAGCTTGGAGGGACAGCACGCTACGCAGCAGTACTTC
CDR3 protein: CASSLEGQHATQQYF

clone size: once
J gene: TRBJ2-7
V gene: TRBV7-9
D gene: .
CDR3 DNA: TGTGCCAGCAGCTCCTCGACGGGCGAGCAGTACTTC
CDR3 protein: CASSSSTGEQYF

clone size: .
J gene: TRBJ2-2
V gene: TRBV7-9
D gene: TRBD2
CDR3 DNA: TGTGCCAGCAGCTCACGCCTAGCGGGGGGGAACACCGGGGAGCTGTTTTTT
CDR3 protein: CASSSRLAGGNTGELFF

clone size: .
J gene: TRBJ1-2
V gene: TRBV29-1
D gene: .
CDR3 DNA: TGCAGCGTTGAATGGGCCAGCAACTATGGCTACACCTTC
CDR3 protein: CSVEWASNYGYTF

clone size: .
J gene: TRBJ1-2
V gene: TRBV5-6
D gene: .
CDR3 DNA: TGTGCCAGCAGCTTGGAGGCGGTAGCTAACTATGGCTACACCTTC
CDR3 protein: CASSLEAVANYGYTF

clone size: .
J gene: TRBJ2-2
V gene: TRBV7-9
D gene: TRBD1
CDR3 DNA: TGTGCCAGCAGCTTGACGGGACAGGGGGCCAACACCGGGGAGCTGTTTTTT
CDR3 protein: CASSLTGQGANTGELFF

clone size: .
J gene: TRBJ2-7
V gene: TRBV5-1
D gene: .
CDR3 DNA: TGCGCCAGCAGCTCGGGAACGACAATATTGGAGCAGTACTTC
CDR3 protein: CASSSGTTILEQYF

clone size: .
J gene: TRBJ2-7
V gene: TRBV7-9
D gene: TRBD1
CDR3 DNA: TGTGCCAGCAGCCCGACAGGGGGTTCCTACGAGCAGTACTTC
CDR3 protein: CASSPTGGSYEQYF

clone size: .
J gene: TRBJ2-4
V gene: TRBV19
D gene: TRBD2
CDR3 DNA: TGTGCCAGTAGTATAGCCAGCGGGAGTTCGTACATTCAGTACTTC
CDR3 protein: CASSIASGSSYIQYF

clone size: .
J gene: TRBJ2-7
V gene: TRBV28
D gene: TRBD1
CDR3 DNA: TGTGCCAGCAGTTTAGGGGACAGGGGGGATGCGCAGTACTTC
CDR3 protein: CASSLGDRGDAQYF

clone size: .
J gene: TRBJ1-6
V gene: TRBV27
D gene: TRBD1
CDR3 DNA: TGTGCCAGCAGTGTAGCCGGGACAGGGTATTATTCACCCCTCCACTTT
CDR3 protein: CASSVAGTGYYSPLHF

clone size: .
J gene: TRBJ1-4
V gene: TRBV9
D gene: TRBD1
CDR3 DNA: TGTGCCAGCAGCAAATTCCCGGGACAGCTGAATGAAAAACTGTTTTTT
CDR3 protein: CASSKFPGQLNEKLFF

clone size: .
J gene: TRBJ2-1
V gene: TRBV6-1
D gene: .
CDR3 DNA: TGTGCCAGCAGTGAGGATAGCGGACTGTACAATGAGCAGTTCTTC
CDR3 protein: CASSEDSGLYNEQFF

clone size: few
J gene: TRBJ2-5
V gene: TRBV7-6
D gene: .
CDR3 DNA: TGTGCCAGCAGCCCAAGAGGGCCAACTGGGGAGACCCAGTACTTC
CDR3 protein: CASSPRGPTGETQYF

clone size: .
J gene: TRBJ2-3
V gene: TRBV27
D gene: TRBD2
CDR3 DNA: TGTGCCAGCAGTTTAGAACTAGCGGACACAGATACGCAGTATTTT
CDR3 protein: CASSLELADTDTQYF

clone size: .
J gene: TRBJ2-7
V gene: TRBV11-2
D gene: TRBD1
CDR3 DNA: TGTGCCAGCAGCCGGGACAGGGAGGACGAGCAGTACTTC
CDR3 protein: CASSRDREDEQYF

clone size: .
J gene: TRBJ2-7
V gene: TRBV20-1
D gene: .
CDR3 DNA: TGCAGGGCGACCTCAGGCCACGAGCAGTACTTC
CDR3 protein: CRATSGHEQYF

clone size: .
J gene: TRBJ2-5
V gene: TRBV15
D gene: TRBD1
CDR3 DNA: TGTGCCACCAGCAGGGACAGGTCCCAAGAGACCCAGTACTTC
CDR3 protein: CATSRDRSQETQYF

clone size: .
J gene: TRBJ1-5
V gene: TRBV11-2
D gene: TRBD1
CDR3 DNA: TGTGCCAGCAGCTTAGGGACAGGGGGCAATCAGCCCCAGCATTTT
CDR3 protein: CASSLGTGGNQPQHF

clone size: once
J gene: TRBJ1-5
V gene: TRBV2
D gene: .
CDR3 DNA: TGTGCCAGCAGTGTGTGGCAGGGGAGTCAGCCCCAGCATTTT
CDR3 protein: CASSVWQGSQPQHF

clone size: .
J gene: TRBJ2-2
V gene: TRBV2
D gene: .
CDR3 DNA: TGTGCCAGCAGTGAAGCCCTCGGAGCGTTCACCGGGGAGCTGTTTTTT
CDR3 protein: CASSEALGAFTGELFF

clone size: .
J gene: TRBJ2-1
V gene: TRBV24-1
D gene: .
CDR3 DNA: TGTGCCACCAGTGAGGAGGTGGATGAGCAGTTCTTC
CDR3 protein: CATSEEVDEQFF

clone size: .
J gene: TRBJ1-1
V gene: TRBV24-1
D gene: TRBD1
CDR3 DNA: TGTGCCACCAGTGATACGACAGGGGGCCATAACACTGAAGCTTTCTTT
CDR3 protein: CATSDTTGGHNTEAFF

clone size: .
J gene: TRBJ2-7
V gene: TRBV2
D gene: .
CDR3 DNA: TGTGCCAGCAGCGAGGTAGACTACGAGCAGTACTTC
CDR3 protein: CASSEVDYEQYF

clone size: .
J gene: TRBJ1-2
V gene: TRBV30
D gene: TRBD1
CDR3 DNA: TGTGCCTTGGACAGGGGCTATGGCTACACCTTC
CDR3 protein: CALDRGYGYTF

clone size: .
J gene: TRBJ2-1
V gene: TRBV28
D gene: .
CDR3 DNA: TGTGCCAGCAGTTTTCCGTTGCACAGCAGCTCCTACAATGAGCAGTTCTTC
CDR3 protein: CASSFPLHSSSYNEQFF

clone size: .
J gene: TRBJ2-1
V gene: TRBV9
D gene: TRBD2
CDR3 DNA: TGTGCCAGCAGCCCCCACGGGGGGAGCTCCTACAATGAGCAGTTCTTC
CDR3 protein: CASSPHGGSSYNEQFF

clone size: .
J gene: TRBJ2-1
V gene: TRBV29-1
D gene: .
CDR3 DNA: TGCAGCGTTGTCGGCTACAATGAGCAGTTCTTC
CDR3 protein: CSVVGYNEQFF

clone size: .
J gene: TRBJ2-7
V gene: TRBV27
D gene: TRBD2
CDR3 DNA: TGTGCCAGCAGTTATAGCGGGAGCTACGAGCAGTACTTC
CDR3 protein: CASSYSGSYEQYF

clone size: .
J gene: TRBJ2-7
V gene: TRBV9
D gene: .
CDR3 DNA: TGTGCCAGCAGCGTAGACCTAGATCCCTCCTACGAGCAGTACTTC
CDR3 protein: CASSVDLDPSYEQYF

clone size: .
J gene: TRBJ2-3
V gene: TRBV9
D gene: TRBD2
CDR3 DNA: TGTGCCAGCAGCGTCGCGGGAGGGCTTTCGGATACGCAGTATTTT
CDR3 protein: CASSVAGGLSDTQYF

clone size: .
J gene: TRBJ2-7
V gene: TRBV19
D gene: .
CDR3 DNA: TGTGCCAGTAGTGTACAGGGAGGGGACTCCTACGAGCAGTACTTC
CDR3 protein: CASSVQGGDSYEQYF

clone size: .
J gene: TRBJ2-1
V gene: TRBV12-5
D gene: TRBD1
CDR3 DNA: TGTGCTAGTGGTTTGATTAACAGGGGTCAGCAGTTCTTC
CDR3 protein: CASGLINRGQQFF

clone size: .
J gene: TRBJ2-7
V gene: TRBV6-5
D gene: .
CDR3 DNA: TGTGCCAGCACCGGACGGGAAAGCTCCTACGAGCAGTACTTC
CDR3 protein: CASTGRESSYEQYF

clone size: few
J gene: TRBJ1-2
V gene: TRBV18
D gene: .
CDR3 DNA: TGTGCCAGCTCACTAAGGGCGGGGCTAGACTATGGCTACACCTTC
CDR3 protein: CASSLRAGLDYGYTF

clone size: few
J gene: TRBJ2-1
V gene: TRBV5-6
D gene: TRBD1
CDR3 DNA: TGTGCCAGCAGCTTAGGGGACAGGGCCTACAATGAGCAGTTCTTC
CDR3 protein: CASSLGDRAYNEQFF

clone size: once
J gene: TRBJ1-5
V gene: TRBV21-1
D gene: .
CDR3 DNA: TGTGCCAGCAGCCCCCCAGGGACAGGGTATCAGCCCCAGCATTTT
CDR3 protein: CASSPPGTGYQPQHF

clone size: .
J gene: TRBJ1-5
V gene: TRBV2
D gene: TRBD1
CDR3 DNA: TGTGCCAGCTCGGAACAGGGGGCAGGTCAGCCCCAGCATTTT
CDR3 protein: CASSEQGAGQPQHF

clone size: .
J gene: TRBJ1-2
V gene: TRBV28
D gene: TRBD1
CDR3 DNA: TGTGCCAGCAGTACGACGACAGGGGATGGCTACACCTTC
CDR3 protein: CASSTTTGDGYTF